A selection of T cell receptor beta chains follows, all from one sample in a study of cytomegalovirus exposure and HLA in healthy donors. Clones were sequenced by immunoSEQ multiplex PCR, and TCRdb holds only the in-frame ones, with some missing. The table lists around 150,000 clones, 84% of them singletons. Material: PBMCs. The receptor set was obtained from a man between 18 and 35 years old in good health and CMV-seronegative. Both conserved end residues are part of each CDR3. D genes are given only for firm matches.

CDR3 protein: CASSSTQAGVSSYNEQFF
CDR3 DNA: TGTGCCAGCAGTTCCACCCAGGCCGGGGTAAGCTCCTACAATGAGCAGTTCTTC
V gene: TRBV28
J gene: TRBJ2-1
D gene: NA

CDR3 protein: CASSLGTGQVYEQYF
CDR3 DNA: TGCGCCAGCAGCTTGGGGACAGGTCAGGTATACGAGCAGTACTTC
V gene: TRBV5-1
J gene: TRBJ2-7
D gene: TRBD1

CDR3 protein: CSVEEESAEQFF
CDR3 DNA: TGCAGCGTTGAAGAGGAGTCGGCGGAGCAGTTCTTC
V gene: TRBV29-1
J gene: TRBJ2-1
D gene: NA

CDR3 protein: CASSQDRGSSYEQYF
CDR3 DNA: TGTGCCAGCAGTCAAGATCGGGGATCCTCCTACGAGCAGTACTTC
V gene: TRBV4-2
J gene: TRBJ2-7
D gene: NA

CDR3 protein: CATSTDAPGDYEQYF
CDR3 DNA: TGTGCCACCAGCACCGACGCCCCGGGGGACTACGAGCAGTACTTC
V gene: TRBV15
J gene: TRBJ2-7
D gene: NA

CDR3 protein: CASKSGNTEAFF
CDR3 DNA: TGTGCCAGCAAGAGTGGGAACACTGAAGCTTTCTTT
V gene: TRBV28
J gene: TRBJ1-1
D gene: NA

CDR3 protein: CASSSSVGVAAFF
CDR3 DNA: TGTGCCAGCAGCTCCAGTGTTGGGGTAGCGGCTTTCTTT
V gene: TRBV7-9
J gene: TRBJ1-1
D gene: NA

CDR3 protein: CASSEQGPNSPLHF
CDR3 DNA: TGTGCCAGCAGCGAACAGGGGCCGAATTCACCCCTCCACTTT
V gene: TRBV2
J gene: TRBJ1-6
D gene: TRBD1

CDR3 protein: CASGLAGTDTQYF
CDR3 DNA: TGTGCCAGCGGACTAGCGGGCACAGATACGCAGTATTTT
V gene: TRBV7-9
J gene: TRBJ2-3
D gene: TRBD2

CDR3 protein: CASSSLEGQGAGQPQHF
CDR3 DNA: TGTGCCAGCAGCTCATTGGAGGGACAGGGGGCAGGACAGCCCCAGCATTTT
V gene: TRBV7-9
J gene: TRBJ1-5
D gene: TRBD1

CDR3 protein: CASSPDRGLYEQYF
CDR3 DNA: TGTGCCAGCAGTCCGGACAGGGGGCTCTACGAGCAGTACTTC
V gene: TRBV28
J gene: TRBJ2-7
D gene: TRBD1

CDR3 protein: CASSGLGLRTRGLNNEQFF
CDR3 DNA: TGCGCCAGCAGCGGCCTCGGCCTTCGGACTAGGGGTTTGAACAATGAGCAGTTCTTC
V gene: TRBV5-1
J gene: TRBJ2-1
D gene: TRBD2

CDR3 protein: CASIPGQGVTEAFF
CDR3 DNA: TGTGCCAGCATCCCCGGACAGGGTGTGACTGAAGCTTTCTTT
V gene: TRBV6-6
J gene: TRBJ1-1
D gene: TRBD1

CDR3 protein: CAISESTTGTYEQYF
CDR3 DNA: TGTGCCATCAGTGAGTCGACGACAGGTACCTACGAGCAGTACTTC
V gene: TRBV10-3
J gene: TRBJ2-7
D gene: NA